The 29 T cell receptor beta chains below were found in one sample sequenced in a study of regulatory T cells in long-lasting Graves disease (dated by TCRdb to about 2021). Library generation was performed with multiplex PCR. Sequencing took place on an Illumina HiSeq 4000. TCR beta libraries were built with iRepertoire HTBI primers and Arm-PCR amplification of CDR3 regions. The public reads were run again by TCRdb, first through fastp at Q25 and then through MiXCR, and only productive beta chains were kept. Rows with one shared CDR3 protein collapse into an entry with the most common genes and DNA. The sample data list 400,000 to 550,000 distinct CDR3 sequences, and 14% to 15% of these were observed just once. The ten largest clonotypes hold roughly 17% of the sample. The label giving this sample's time point can be read as: newly diagnosed GD, antithyroid drugs for less than 3 months. For both TCR sequencing and RNA sequencing, RNA was extracted from PBMCs in TRIzol.

The sample was also linked to a second study, of T cells in Graves' hyperthyroidism and ophthalmopathy.

Sample: peripheral blood mononuclear cells (PBMCs), taken at new diagnosis, from a patient treated with antithyroid drugs. These receptors were taken from a woman in her 30s with Graves disease. Donor details come from another sample of the same person, matched by shared clones.

This clonotype was seen ten or more times. V gene TRBV10-3 combines with J gene TRBJ1-3, with 8 bases matching TRBD1. V shed 4 bases, J shed 4 bases, and the junction held 6 bases outside the gene matches. This CDR3 region has 15 residues. Germline values: CDR1 ENHRY, CDR2 SYGVKD. Written as DNA, the CDR3 is TGTGCCATCAGTGCTAACAGGGGGGCAGGAAACACCATATATTTT. Translation: CAISANRGAGNTIYF.

This clonotype was picked up many times. V usage is TRBV20-1 and J usage is TRBJ2-1, with 11 nucleotides matching TRBD2. The CDR3 has 15 amino acids. CDR1 and CDR2 (germline): DFQATT, SNEGSKA (reference sequence). Trimming took 6 bases from V and 7 from J; bases not matched to a gene: 11. CDR3 protein: CSATKLAGVGNEQFF. In DNA form, the CDR3 reads TGCAGTGCCACGAAACTAGCGGGAGTGGGTAATGAGCAGTTCTTC.

The rearrangement links TRBV19 to TRBJ2-7; the D call may be TRBD1 or TRBD2 (6 bases each). V lost 7 bases, J lost 3 bases, and 19 bases lay in between. Germline loops: CDR1 LNHDA, CDR2 SQIVND (reference sequence). This CDR3 has 15 residues. The CDR3 protein is CASTSAGGQYYEQYF. The CDR3 region has the DNA TGTGCCAGTACCTCCGCTGGGGGGCAATACTACGAGCAGTACTTC.

This clonotype appeared many times. The V call is TRBV7-2, the J call TRBJ2-7; 15 positions match TRBD2. CDR3 length: 19 amino acids. After removal of 1 base from V and 3 bases from J, the junction contained 10 bases not matched to a gene. The germline V gene has CDR1 SGHTA and CDR2 FQGNSA. This CDR3 is CASSLVSGGLAGGDYEQYF. CDR3 in DNA: TGTGCCAGCAGCTTAGTCTCAGGAGGACTAGCGGGAGGGGACTACGAGCAGTACTTC.

This clonotype has a count of ten or more. The gene calls are TRBV11-3 and TRBJ2-3; TRBD2 matches 10 bases. Germline values: CDR1 SGHNT, CDR2 YENEEA. This CDR3 contains 17 residues. J lost 6 bases, V lost 2 bases, and 11 bases had no gene match. The CDR3 nucleotides read TGTGCCAGCAGCTTAAATAGCCTAGCGGGAGTGCCTGATACGCAGTATTTT. This translates into CASSLNSLAGVPDTQYF.

The J gene is TRBJ2-5, the V gene TRBV7-9; D is undetermined. With 4 bases removed from V and 7 bases from J, the gap between germline ends came to 16 bases. CDR1 and CDR2 from the germline V gene are SEHNR and FQNEAQ (reference sequence). The CDR3 consists of 14 residues. The CDR3 region is CASSSQSTVSTQYF. Here the CDR3 DNA reads TGTGCCAGCAGCTCGCAGTCCACGGTATCGACCCAGTACTTC.

The table lists this clonotype with many counts. An end of the junction does not agree with germline; a read error may underlie this. The CDR3 sequence: CASSQDGEATDTQYF. The CDR3 DNA follows: TGTGCCAGCAGCCAAGACGGGGAGGCCACAGATACGCAGTATTTT. The genes are TRBV4-1 and TRBJ2-3; maybe TRBD2 (6 bases). Germline assignment: CDR1 MGHRA and CDR2 YSYEKL. The length of the CDR3 is 15 residues.

At least ten counts were recorded for this clonotype. The chain recombines TRBV27 with TRBJ1-1; maybe TRBD1 (6 bases). There are 15 residues in the CDR3. V lost 10 bases, J lost 3 bases, and 21 bases lay in between. Germline V lookup: CDR1 MNHEY, CDR2 SMNVEV (reference sequence). Written as DNA, the CDR3 is TGTGCCACCGCCTCCGGCGGGGGGGCCTACACTGAAGCTTTCTTT. Translating it yields CATASGGGAYTEAFF.

This clonotype has only a few counts. The chain is built from TRBV4-1 and TRBJ2-1; 12 bases fit TRBD2. With 1 base clipped from V and 13 bases from J, the junction kept 8 bases outside the gene matches. The germline V gene has CDR1 MGHRA and CDR2 YSYEKL. CDR3 length: 15 residues. The CDR3 here is CASSQATSGRNGQFF. CDR3 nucleotide sequence: TGCGCCAGCAGCCAAGCTACTAGCGGGAGGAATGGTCAGTTCTTC.

This clonotype was seen repeatedly, ten times or more. J is TRBJ1-1 and V is TRBV18; 10 positions match TRBD1. V was pared by 2 bases and J by 1 base, with 4 bases of the junction left unmatched. Germline CDR1 reads KGHSH; CDR2 reads LQKENI. CDR3 length equals 16 residues. This CDR3 reads CASSPFRQGANTEAFF. CDR3 in DNA: TGTGCCAGCTCACCATTCCGACAGGGGGCGAACACTGAAGCTTTCTTT.

V is TRBV4-1 and J is TRBJ2-1, with 9 bases aligning to TRBD2. The CDR3 has 19 residues. V lost 1 base, J lost 0 bases, and 10 bases stayed unmatched. CDR1 is MGHRA and CDR2 is YSYEKL in the germline V gene. CDR3 coding DNA: TGCGCCAGCAGCCAAGTGGTTAGCGGGAGTTTCAGCTCCTACAATGAGCAGTTCTTC. Its protein product is CASSQVVSGSFSSYNEQFF.

This clonotype was recorded a few times. Here the CDR3 reads CASSPRTGGVGELFF. The CDR3 coding sequence is TGTGCCAGCAGTCCCCGGACAGGGGGGGTCGGGGAGCTGTTTTTT. The rearrangement joins TRBV28 to TRBJ2-2; 10 nucleotides agree with TRBD1. The V gene end was trimmed by 5 bases and the J gene end by 7 bases; junction bases not matched to a gene: 7. The CDR3 has 15 residues. Germline V gene lookup returns CDR1 MDHEN and CDR2 SYDVKM.

The chain carries TRBV29-1 and TRBJ1-1; D is uncertain. Deletions cut 4 bases from V and 4 bases from J, with 13 bases between. This CDR3 contains 13 residues. The germline gives CDR1 SQVTM, CDR2 ANQGSEA. CDR3 DNA sequence: TGCAGCGTTGCCAGACTCGTTCCCACTGAAGCTTTCTTT. Its translation is CSVARLVPTEAFF.

This clonotype occurred many times. The chain links TRBV14 to TRBJ2-1; D uncertain. Germline V CDR1 and CDR2: SGHDN, FVKESK. Trimming shortened V by 1 base and J by 5 bases, and 15 bases separated the two germline ends. The CDR3 spans 16 residues. CDR3 sequence reads: CASSQVVRTANNEQFF. CDR3 bases: TGTGCCAGCAGCCAAGTTGTCAGAACAGCAAACAATGAGCAGTTCTTC.

This clonotype was seen ten or more times. V and J are TRBV12-5 and TRBJ1-4; the D gene is possibly TRBD1 (6 bases). V was pared by 5 bases and J by 5 bases, with 12 bases between. Germline loops: CDR1 LGHNT, CDR2 FRNRAP. The CDR3 loop spans 14 amino acids. The CDR3, as DNA: TGTGCTAGTGGTCACGACAGGTTGAATGAAAAACTGTTTTTT. Amino acid sequence: CASGHDRLNEKLFF.

This clonotype has ten or more counts. The rearrangement links TRBV24-1 to TRBJ2-1; 10 bases align to TRBD2. Germline V gene data show CDR1 as KGHDR and CDR2 as SFDVKD. This CDR3 is built from 16 residues. The ends lost 4 bases at V and 3 bases at J; junction bases unmatched: 5. The CDR3 here is CATSDGSGRGYNEQFF. The DNA of the CDR3 is TGTGCCACCAGTGACGGCAGCGGGAGGGGCTACAATGAGCAGTTCTTC.

This clonotype was seen at least ten times. The J gene is TRBJ1-5, the V gene TRBV30; D is undetermined. CDR3 length: 13 residues. V was pared by 0 bases and J by 5 bases, with 8 bases between. CDR1 GTSNPN and CDR2 SVGIG come from the germline V gene (reference sequence). DNA of the CDR3: TGTGCCTGGAGTGTGACGGGTGATCAGCCCCAGCATTTT. This codes for CAWSVTGDQPQHF.

This clonotype was detected many times. The chain recombines TRBV2 with TRBJ2-4; 7 bases line up with TRBD1. The CDR3 loop spans 16 amino acids. The germline V gene encodes CDR1 SNHLY and CDR2 FYNNEI. V shed 3 bases and J 1 base; nucleotides not matched to a gene: 6. The CDR3 DNA reads as TGTGCCAGCAGTGAGTTAGGGGACAGCGCCAAAAACATTCAGTACTTC. Translating it yields CASSELGDSAKNIQYF.

This clonotype occurred many times. The chain combines TRBV4-2 with TRBJ2-1; D is unclear. The CDR3 is 12 amino acids. Germline V gene data show CDR1 as LGHNA and CDR2 as YNFKEQ. Trimming stripped 4 bases from V and 6 bases from J, with 7 bases between. CDR3 coding DNA: TGTGCCAGCAGCCGTTCCCGCAATGAGCAGTTCTTC. Protein: CASSRSRNEQFF.

This clonotype was detected ten times or more. The V gene is TRBV7-9, the J gene TRBJ2-5, with D perhaps TRBD1 (5 bases). Germline CDR1 reads SEHNR; CDR2 reads FQNEAQ (reference sequence). The CDR3 loop spans 14 amino acids. V was cut by 6 bases and J by 5 bases, with 16 bases left in between. The CDR3 spells CASRPQGSEETQYF. The CDR3 DNA is TGTGCCAGCAGACCGCAGGGTTCTGAGGAGACCCAGTACTTC.

This clonotype was observed at least ten times. The gene calls are TRBV2 and TRBJ2-3; D unclear. CDR3 length: 17 residues. Germline V gene sequence: CDR1 SNHLY, CDR2 FYNNEI. V was shortened by 4 bases and J by 0 bases, with 17 bases between the two germline ends. The CDR3 reads CASSAEFADVSTDTQYF. CDR3 bases: TGTGCCAGCAGTGCTGAATTTGCCGACGTTAGCACAGATACGCAGTATTTT.

This clonotype was recorded at least ten times. V and J are TRBV3-1 and TRBJ1-5; 7 bases align to TRBD1. The germline V gene encodes CDR1 LGHDT and CDR2 YNNKEL (reference sequence). Trimming cost V 4 bases and J 1 base; bases outside gene matches: 4. The CDR3 contains 15 residues. The CDR3: CASSRTTGSNQPQHF. The CDR3 DNA is TGTGCCAGCAGCCGAACGACAGGGAGCAATCAGCCCCAGCATTTT.

This clonotype was seen at least ten times. The chain is built from TRBV18 and TRBJ2-3; 8 bases agree with TRBD1. V lost 4 bases and J lost 6; bases outside the gene matches: 6. This CDR3 spans 14 amino acids. Germline-derived CDR1 and CDR2 are KGHSH and LQKENI. The CDR3 region has the DNA TGTGCCAGCTCACTCCAGGGGGCCAGGGATACGCAGTATTTT. The encoded protein is CASSLQGARDTQYF.

This clonotype was counted at least ten times. CDR3 loop: CASSPSGVGAQHF. CDR3 sequence (DNA): TGTGCCAGCAGTCCAAGCGGAGTCGGAGCCCAGCATTTT. This rearrangement joins TRBV6-1 to TRBJ1-5, with D unresolved. CDR1 is MNHNS and CDR2 is SASEGT in the germline V gene. V was clipped by 5 bases and J by 11 bases, with 16 bases between them. This CDR3 region has 13 residues.

The chain combines TRBV15 with TRBJ1-6; D is ambiguous. The CDR3 covers 13 residues. Germline loops: CDR1 LNHNV, CDR2 YYDKDF (reference sequence). V lost 3 bases, J lost 11 bases, and 11 bases lay in between. The CDR3 loop reads CATSSGLVAPLHF. The CDR3 DNA is TGTGCCACCAGCAGTGGCCTTGTGGCACCCCTCCACTTT.

As to this clonotype: A far larger clone is one base from this, pointing to a likely read error. The gene calls are TRBV2 and TRBJ2-1; D unclear. The germline V gene encodes CDR1 SNHLY and CDR2 FYNNEI. Trimming removed 7 bases at V and 10 bases at J, with 14 bases between. CDR3 length equals 12 residues. The CDR3 loop is CASTGSASEQFF. In DNA form, the CDR3 reads TGTGCCAGCACTGGGTCGGCGAGCGAGCAGTTCTTC.

CDR3 DNA sequence: TGTGCCAGCAGAGAGACCGGAGGAGCTAATGAAAAACTGTTTTTT. It encodes CASRETGGANEKLFF. This rearrangement joins TRBV9 to TRBJ1-4; D remains unclear. CDR1 and CDR2 from the germline V gene are SGDLS and YYNGEE. Trimming took off 5 bases at V and 3 bases at J, with 14 bases between the two ends. The CDR3 contains 15 residues.

The chain uses TRBV7-9 and TRBJ1-1; 7 bases match TRBD1. V shed 5 bases and J 10 bases; nucleotides not matched to a gene: 10. Germline assignment: CDR1 SEHNR and CDR2 FQNEAQ (reference sequence). The CDR3 length is 13 residues. The CDR3 region is CASSLSRGRGAFF. CDR3 DNA: TGTGCCAGCAGCCTAAGTAGGGGGCGGGGAGCTTTCTTT.

This clonotype was seen repeatedly, ten times or more. The J gene is TRBJ2-3, the V gene TRBV5-1; D might be TRBD1 or TRBD2, each matching 5 bases. Trimming removed 5 bases at V and 4 bases at J, with 17 bases between. The CDR3 consists of 15 residues. Germline lookup yields CDR1 SGHRS and CDR2 YFSETQ. The CDR3 nucleotides read TGCGCCAGCAGTGGGGTCATGGTGGGGGCAGATACGCAGTATTTT. Translation gives CASSGVMVGADTQYF.